Below, one TCR beta chain is given with its context. The V end lost 5 bases, the J end lost 5 bases, and 17 bases lay between the germline ends. The CDR3 has 15 amino acids. Germline V gene data show CDR1 as SGHTA and CDR2 as FQGTGA. This record comes from a study of T cell clones after liver transplantation. The assay was immunoSEQ multiplex PCR, and TCRdb's table has in-frame clones only and misses some. The sample carries about 68,000 clones, around 92% recorded once. Sample: CD4+ T cells from blood, taken approximately 27 months after liver transplant. This clonotype was sampled from a human patient who received a liver transplant. Some T cells may originate from the graft donor. V and J are TRBV7-3 and TRBJ2-3; D unclear. This CDR3 reads CASSPGYGSGDTQYF. The CDR3 coding sequence is TGTGCCAGCAGCCCCGGCTACGGGTCGGGAGATACGCAGTATTTT.